In its sample, the clone carrying this TCR beta chain was seen a few times. Its antigen is as yet unknown. This specimen comes from a study of CD8 T cells in ankylosing spondylitis. Study-level results: Disease-associated clones were reportedly significantly overrepresented in matched ankylosing spondylitis synovial fluid. One TCR beta motif, made up of under ten highly homologous variants, appeared characteristic of ankylosing spondylitis blood. Clones linked to the disease showed a CD8+ phenotype. They occurred at relatively low frequencies in peripheral blood.

A quantitative 5'-RACE method, one with molecular barcodes, was used to make TCR beta libraries. TCRdb used MiXCR to reprocess the 5' RACE reads, holding one entry per CDR3 protein. This table has approximately 540,000 distinct CDR3 sequences, approximately 12% appearing once. Looked up from germline, CDR1 is DFQATT and CDR2 is SNEGSKA (reference sequence). The trim removed 4 bases at V and 6 bases at J, leaving 7 bases unmatched. This CDR3 region has 15 residues. The clonotype was recovered from a male donor with ankylosing spondylitis. The chain links TRBV20-1 to TRBJ1-4; 11 bases align to TRBD1. The sample comprised blood, either unsorted or a sorted T cell fraction (not recorded which). The CDR3 spells CSAIPWDRGDEKLFF. The CDR3 DNA follows: TGCAGTGCTATCCCCTGGGACAGGGGGGATGAAAAACTGTTTTTT.